A selection of T cell receptor beta chains follows, all from one sample in a study of T-cell reconstitution after alpha-beta-depleted transplantation in children. TCRdb re-called the PCR reads with MiXCR, one entry per CDR3 protein. Here the sample spans roughly 150,000 distinct CDR3 sequences, roughly 11% being singletons. This sample comprised PBMCs, obtained before TCRalphabeta/CD19-depleted stem cell transplant. The receptors were gathered from a boy between 2 and 10 years old with acute myeloid leukemia, due to receive a stem cell transplant. The CDR3 runs from the conserved cysteine through the conserved F or W. D genes are given only for firm matches. Some rows mark clone size as missing; the rest say once, few, many or name a class of expanded clone.

j_call d_call clone_size cdr3_length v_call cdr3_nt cdr3_aa
TRBJ1-3 - many 16 TRBV6-5 TGTGCCAGCAGTTCCATCGGGGGGCAGGGTGGAAACACCATATATTTT CASSSIGGQGGNTIYF
TRBJ1-2 - few 13 TRBV7-9 TGTGCCAGCAGCTTAGTACGGGTCAGTGGCTACACCTTC CASSLVRVSGYTF
TRBJ2-7 - many 13 TRBV20-1 TGCAGTGCTTCGACTAGAGGGATATACGAGCAGTACTTC CSASTRGIYEQYF
TRBJ2-5 TRBD2 many 16 TRBV13 TGTGCCAGCAGCATTCTAGCGGGAGGCCTCCAAGAGACCCAGTACTTC CASSILAGGLQETQYF
TRBJ1-1 - many 14 TRBV30 TGTGCCTGGAGTGTACATCGGGGATCTGGTGAAGCTTTCTTT CAWSVHRGSGEAFF
TRBJ2-2 TRBD1 few 13 TRBV28 TGTGCCAGTGGACAGGGGGTTATCGGGGAGCTGTTTTTT CASGQGVIGELFF
TRBJ2-1 - many 13 TRBV5-1 TGCGCCAGCAGCTCGGGGGATGGGTCGGAGCAGTTCTTC CASSSGDGSEQFF
TRBJ2-5 TRBD2 many 14 TRBV20-1 TGCAGTGCTAGACCACTAGCGGGACAAGAGACCCAGTACTTC CSARPLAGQETQYF
TRBJ1-1 - - 12 TRBV2 TGTGCCAGCAGTGAAGCGGGAAGGAGAGCTTTCTTT CASSEAGRRAFF
TRBJ1-1 TRBD1 medium-sized 14 TRBV7-9 TGTGCCGGTGGGCAGGGGGCCTCAAACACTGAAGCTTTCTTT CAGGQGASNTEAFF
TRBJ1-1 - many 14 TRBV4-1 TGCGCCAGCAGCCAAAGTGGAATGAACACTGAAGCTTTCTTT CASSQSGMNTEAFF
TRBJ2-1 TRBD1 many 15 TRBV29-1 TGCAGCGTATATACAGGGGGAATCAGCTACAATGAGCAGTTCTTC CSVYTGGISYNEQFF
TRBJ1-6 - many 15 TRBV7-2 TGTGCCAGCAGAGGACGCCCTGGGGATAATTCACCCCTCCACTTT CASRGRPGDNSPLHF
TRBJ1-1 - many 14 TRBV5-1 TGCGCCAGCAGCTTGGCCCCGGGGGCAGCTGAAGCTTTCTTT CASSLAPGAAEAFF
TRBJ2-7 - few 12 TRBV20-1 TGCAGTGCTAGAGTCAATGCCTACGAGCAGTACTTC CSARVNAYEQYF
TRBJ2-5 - many 13 TRBV4-2 TGTGCCAGCAGCCAAGATGTTAGGGAGACCCAGTACTTC CASSQDVRETQYF
TRBJ2-7 - many 12 TRBV12-3/TRBV12-4 TGTGCCAGCAGTTCGTACGGGAGTGAGCAGTACTTC CASSSYGSEQYF
TRBJ2-3 - many 15 TRBV20-1 TGCAGTGCTAGAGATGTGGCGACTAGCACAGATACGCAGTATTTT CSARDVATSTDTQYF
TRBJ1-5 - many 14 TRBV7-9 TGTGCCAGCAGCTTAGGCAGGGGTGATCAGCCCCAGCATTTT CASSLGRGDQPQHF
TRBJ2-3 - many 13 TRBV29-1 TGCAGCGTTGTTATAGACAGCACAGATACGCAGTATTTT CSVVIDSTDTQYF
TRBJ2-7 TRBD2 many 14 TRBV28 TGTGCCAGCAGTTCGACTAGCGGACTGTACGAGCAGTACTTC CASSSTSGLYEQYF
TRBJ2-7 - - 15 TRBV6-1 TGTGCCAGCAGTGAACAGCGGGTTACAGCCTACGAGCAGTACTTC CASSEQRVTAYEQYF
TRBJ2-3 TRBD2 - 16 TRBV4-1 TGCGCCAGCAGCCAAGAGGAAGCGGGAAGCACAGATACGCAGTATTTT CASSQEEAGSTDTQYF
TRBJ2-1 - many 20 TRBV5-4 TGTGCCAGCAGCTTGGACCGAATAGCGAGGATAGGGGGCTCCTACAATGAGCAGTTCTTC CASSLDRIARIGGSYNEQFF
TRBJ2-3 - many 11 TRBV20-1 TGCAGTGCTAGCCAACTGGATACGCAGTATTTT CSASQLDTQYF
TRBJ2-1 - many 14 TRBV10-2 TGCGCCAGCACTAGGGACCAACCTTTGAATGAGCAGTTCTTC CASTRDQPLNEQFF
TRBJ2-2 - many 13 TRBV15 TGTGCCACCAGCAGAGATGGGGCCGGGGAGCTGTTTTTT CATSRDGAGELFF
TRBJ2-7 - many 12 TRBV15 TGTGCCACCAGCAGAGTGCAGGGTGAGCAGTACTTC CATSRVQGEQYF